One sample yielded the 15 T cell receptor beta chains listed below, sequenced in a study of vaccination and CD4 T cells after COVID-19. Sequenced with the Oncomine TCR Beta short-read assay was DNA taken from cultured CD4+ T cells. In TCRdb, the PCR reads were re-called with MiXCR into one record per CDR3 protein. The top ten clones hold 25% to 30% of a sample with about 6,600 distinct CDR3 sequences, about 20% of them seen once. These receptors lack a known antigen. As for treatment: roughly ten-day PBMC culture with coronavirus spike peptide pools or control peptides (ViraFEST assay). The sample consisted of CD4+ T cells from blood, cultured in vitro, taken after SARS-CoV-2 vaccination. These receptor sequences come from a human donor who had recovered from COVID-19.

Relative to its sample, this clonotype is medium-sized. The gene calls are TRBV5-1 and TRBJ2-5, with TRBD2 matching over 10 bases. This CDR3 spans 14 amino acids. V trimming: 5 bases; J trimming: 5 bases; junction bases outside the gene matches: 6. Germline V gives CDR1 SGHRS, CDR2 YFSETQ. DNA of the CDR3: TGCGCCAGCAGGAGGGGACTAGCGATCGAGACCCAGTACTTC. It codes for CASRRGLAIETQYF.

In its sample, this clonotype ranks as medium-sized (0.01 to 0.1%). The chain is built from TRBV6-5 and TRBJ2-5; the match to TRBD2 covers 8 bases. Trimming at V came to 1 base and at J to 2 bases, leaving 6 bases not matched to a gene. CDR1 and CDR2 from the germline V gene are MNHEY and SVGAGI. The CDR3 consists of 16 residues. The CDR3 sequence is CASSYYAGGPQETQYF. The CDR3 bases are TGTGCCAGCAGTTACTACGCGGGAGGACCACAAGAGACCCAGTACTTC.

The chain is built from TRBV10-1 and TRBJ2-7, with 10 bases fitting TRBD1. The CDR3 runs to 15 residues. Trimming took 0 bases from V and 6 from J; bases not matched to a gene: 5. Germline CDR1 WNHNN, CDR2 SYGVQD (reference sequence). The CDR3 bases are TGCGCCAGCAGTGAGTCGCGGGGACAGGGGAGCGAGCAGTACTTC. Translated: CASSESRGQGSEQYF.

The chain is built from TRBV25-1 and TRBJ2-1; D is perhaps TRBD2 (6 bases). Trimming took off 5 bases at V and 1 base at J, with 9 bases between the two ends. The CDR3 consists of 14 residues. From germline, CDR1 is MGHDK and CDR2 SYGVNS. CDR3 sequence: CASSRSGSYNEQFF. Written as DNA, the CDR3 is TGTGCCAGCAGTCGTAGCGGATCCTACAATGAGCAGTTCTTC.

This clonotype was counted a few times. This chain connects TRBV10-3 to TRBJ2-3; D not certain. The germline V and J ends were trimmed by 8 bases and 0 bases, with 12 bases remaining between them. The CDR3 contains 14 residues. The V gene's germline CDR1 is ENHRY and CDR2 SYGVKD. Here the CDR3 reads CAIPGSGSTDTQYF. The CDR3 nucleotides are TGTGCCATCCCGGGTTCGGGTAGCACAGATACGCAGTATTTT.

This clonotype came up a few times. The chain recombines TRBV7-8 with TRBJ2-7, with 8 bases matching TRBD1. Germline CDR1 reads SGHVS; CDR2 reads FQNEAQ. The CDR3 extends over 19 amino acids. With V trimmed by 4 bases and J by 1 base, 18 bases remained unmatched. The chain's CDR3 is CASSSRGLSSLALSYEQYF. As DNA, the CDR3 is TGTGCCAGCAGCTCCAGGGGGCTATCCAGCCTCGCATTATCCTACGAGCAGTACTTC.

This chain links TRBV27 with TRBJ1-5; the D gene is possibly TRBD1 (5 bases). The CDR3 loop spans 16 amino acids. Germline V gene sequence: CDR1 MNHEY, CDR2 SMNVEV (reference sequence). V dropped 6 bases and J dropped 4 bases, with 19 bases sitting between them. For the CDR3, the DNA is TGTGCCAGCAGCACAGGAGGGCAGTCGTGGAATCAGCCCCAGCATTTT. Protein sequence: CASSTGGQSWNQPQHF.

This clonotype rates as medium-sized. This chain links TRBV28 with TRBJ2-7; D unclear. This CDR3 contains 13 residues. CDR1 MDHEN and CDR2 SYDVKM come from the germline V gene. Trimming took off 2 bases at V and 0 bases at J, with 5 bases between the two ends. In DNA, the CDR3 is TGTGCCAGCAGTTTAACTCACTCCTACGAGCAGTACTTC. This sequence encodes CASSLTHSYEQYF.

By sample share, this clonotype is medium-sized. The chain employs TRBV7-9 and TRBJ2-3; D gene ambiguous. The CDR3 runs 11 residues. CDR1 and CDR2 (germline): SEHNR, FQNEAQ (reference sequence). The V end lost 5 bases, the J end lost 5 bases, and 5 bases lay between the germline ends. CDR3 sequence: CASSLRDTQYF. The CDR3 region has the DNA TGTGCCAGCAGCCTACGAGATACGCAGTATTTT.

This clonotype was detected a few times. The chain links TRBV24-1 to TRBJ1-1; D is unresolved. CDR1 is KGHDR and CDR2 is SFDVKD in the germline V gene. Trimming removed 6 bases from V and 2 bases from J, with 12 bases in between. The CDR3 runs 14 residues. The CDR3 DNA follows: TGTGCCACCAGTACACCCGGGAGCAACACTGAAGCTTTCTTT. Protein: CATSTPGSNTEAFF.

This rearrangement joins TRBV11-2 to TRBJ2-7; 7 bases match TRBD1. CDR3 size: 13 residues. Germline CDR1 and CDR2: SGHAT and FQNNGV. V lost 2 bases, J lost 2 bases, and 0 bases stayed unmatched. CDR3 coding DNA: TGTGCCAGCAGCTTACAGGGGGCCTACGAGCAGTACTTC. Translating gives CASSLQGAYEQYF.

V usage is TRBV2 and J usage is TRBJ2-1, with D perhaps TRBD2 (6 bases). CDR3 length: 15 residues. The germline V and J ends were trimmed by 10 bases and 2 bases, with 18 bases remaining between them. CDR1 and CDR2 from the germline V gene are SNHLY and FYNNEI. The CDR3 DNA follows: TGTGCCACTGAAGGGGACGGGAGAACCTACAATGAGCAGTTCTTC. This codes for CATEGDGRTYNEQFF.

The gene calls are TRBV6-5 and TRBJ1-6; no reliable D call. The CDR3 extends over 15 amino acids. Germline CDR1 and CDR2: MNHEY and SVGAGI. With 4 bases removed from V and 7 bases from J, the gap between germline ends came to 14 bases. CDR3 in amino acids: CASSLSRDANSPLHF. The CDR3 DNA reads TGTGCCAGCAGTTTATCCCGGGATGCGAATTCACCCCTCCACTTT.

This clonotype is medium-sized by share. The chain recombines TRBV7-2 with TRBJ1-5, with 7 bases identical to TRBD1. CDR1 and CDR2 (germline): SGHTA, FQGNSA. With V trimmed by 5 bases and J by 6 bases, 7 bases remained unmatched. This CDR3 spans 14 amino acids. CDR3 amino acids: CASSRDRLGQPQHF. In DNA, the CDR3 is TGTGCCAGCAGCCGGGACAGACTCGGTCAGCCCCAGCATTTT.

This clonotype rates as medium-sized. The chain has TRBV7-2 and TRBJ2-3; D gene ambiguous. The V end lost 6 bases, the J end lost 9 bases, and 10 bases lay between the germline ends. CDR1 is SGHTA, CDR2 FQGNSA, per germline. The length of the CDR3 is 11 residues. CDR3 residues: CASRGVRTQYF. CDR3 nucleotide sequence: TGTGCCAGCAGAGGCGTCCGGACGCAGTATTTT.